These 7 T cell receptor beta chains came from one sample sequenced in a study of blood T cell repertoires in COVID-19. Sequencing was performed with immunoSEQ multiplex PCR; in TCRdb, only in-frame clones are kept and a portion is missing. The data show roughly 190,000 clones, approximately 79% seen once. Sample: peripheral blood. All receptors come from a man younger than 40 with active or convalescent COVID-19.

V and J are TRBV5-1 and TRBJ1-4; 7 bases are shared with TRBD1. Germline lookup yields CDR1 SGHRS and CDR2 YFSETQ. Trimming cost V 3 bases and J 4 bases; bases outside gene matches: 3. The CDR3 runs 14 residues. The CDR3 coding sequence is TGCGCCAGCAGCTCGGGACAGATTAATGAAAAACTGTTTTTT. This translates into CASSSGQINEKLFF.

This clone was detected once. The gene calls are TRBV7-2 and TRBJ1-1; 9 positions match TRBD1. Germline CDR1 is SGHTA and CDR2 is FQGNSA. This CDR3 comprises 14 residues. V was clipped by 1 base and J by 4 bases; unmatched bases: 1. Here the CDR3 reads CASSLDRGRTEAFF. The CDR3, as DNA: TGTGCCAGCAGCTTAGACAGGGGGCGCACTGAAGCTTTCTTT.

The genes are TRBV5-1 and TRBJ2-2; D is unresolved. The CDR3 has 15 residues. Germline loops: CDR1 SGHRS, CDR2 YFSETQ. The germline V and J ends were trimmed by 2 bases and 2 bases, with 10 bases remaining between them. CDR3 loop: CASSFDLINTGELFF. In DNA, the CDR3 is TGCGCCAGCAGCTTTGACTTAATTAACACCGGGGAGCTGTTTTTT.

The CDR3 loop reads CASSSGTETSPLHF. The DNA for the CDR3 is TGTGCCAGCAGTTCCGGGACAGAGACTTCACCCCTCCACTTT. The chain uses TRBV28 and TRBJ1-6, with 7 bases fitting TRBD1. The CDR3 is 14 residues long. The junction had 6 bases not matched to a gene; V was cut back by 4 bases and J by 9 bases. Per the germline V gene, CDR1 is MDHEN and CDR2 is SYDVKM.

J is TRBJ2-3 and V is TRBV6-4; 7 bases are shared with TRBD1. CDR3 length: 16 residues. The germline V gene has CDR1 MRHNA and CDR2 SNTAGT. Trimming took 0 bases from V and 4 from J; bases not matched to a gene: 7. The CDR3 DNA reads as TGTGCCAGCAGTGACTCGGGGACAGAGGGGGCAGATACGCAGTATTTT. Its translation is CASSDSGTEGADTQYF.

On this clone: A junction end diverges from the germline sequence, so it may reflect a read error. This chain connects TRBV11-2 to TRBJ1-2, with 8 positions matching TRBD1. The germline V gene has CDR1 SGHAT and CDR2 FQNNGV. The CDR3 has 13 amino acids. The CDR3 loop is CASSLEMGQAQSF. Written as DNA, the CDR3 is TGTGCCAGCAGTCTCGAAATGGGACAGGCCCAGTCCTTC.

Comment on this clone: Germline is not matched at one junction end, which may reflect a read error. This chain uses TRBV7-7 with TRBJ2-3; TRBD1 agrees at 7 bases. This CDR3 is 14 amino acids long. Germline CDR1 reads SSHAT; CDR2 reads FNYEAQ (reference sequence). The CDR3 protein is CASSPDREADTQYF. The CDR3 DNA follows: TGTGCTAGCAGTCCTGACAGGGAAGCAGATACGCAGTATTTT.